This T cell receptor (beta chain) stems from a study of OX40 agonist ivuxolimab in advanced cancers. Across the whole study: Ivuxolimab is an agonistic anti-OX40 (CD134) antibody, and patients were treated with it.

Findings and caveats of the study: Partly responding patients at 0.1-3.0 mg/kg showed some of the smallest clonal expansion.

Comment on this clone: No antigen is known for it.

With 3 bases removed from V and 0 bases from J, the gap between germline ends came to 3 bases. The CDR3 spans 13 residues. CDR1 is SGHDN, CDR2 FVKESK, per germline. The method was immunoSEQ multiplex PCR; TCRdb's version includes in-frame clones alone and lacks a portion of them. The sample includes 55,000 to 80,000 clones, approximately 85% seen only once; the top ten take around 9.8%. Source: CD4+ or CD8+ T cells sorted from blood, taken in a trial of the OX40 agonist ivuxolimab. The chain combines TRBV14 with TRBJ1-3; D gene ambiguous. The receptor comes from an adult with an advanced solid tumor such as melanoma, head and neck, liver or kidney cancer. CDR3 bases: TGTGCCAGCAGCCAGCTCTCTGGAAACACCATATATTTT. Residues: CASSQLSGNTIYF.